This T cell receptor (beta chain) was recovered during a study of identifying expanded T cells in peripheral blood. TCRdb's copy holds only in-frame clones and misses some; the assay was immunoSEQ multiplex PCR. Among approximately 100,000 clones, 80% to 90% were seen once, and the ten largest hold around 15%. No infections or other immune events were documented during collection. V was clipped by 2 bases and J by 3 bases; unmatched bases: 18. The germline V gene has CDR1 LGHNA and CDR2 YNFKEQ. This CDR3 region has 20 residues. Remarks on this clone: The target antigen is unknown.

Whole-study findings and limits: Approximately two-week clone count variance significantly increased as total template count grew.

This TCR came from a person aged 18 to 70 in good health. The V call is TRBV4-2, the J call TRBJ2-3, with TRBD2 matching 9 bases. The sequenced material came from blood. CDR3 DNA sequence: TGTGCCAGCAGCCAATACCAGACGGGGGCGGGGGGGCCTATAACAGATACGCAGTATTTT. As protein: CASSQYQTGAGGPITDTQYF.